Sequencing of this T cell receptor (beta chain) was carried out in a study of blood T cells in healthy people across ages. Germline loops: CDR1 DFQATT, CDR2 SNEGSKA (reference sequence). This CDR3 comprises 14 residues. Trimming at V came to 6 bases and at J to 7 bases, leaving 14 bases not matched to a gene. Using a J-beta primer mix together with a sample-barcoded 5' primer, a second PCR was run for about 6 to 11 cycles. Via MiXCR, TCRdb re-called the 5' RACE reads, giving one row per CDR3 protein. Here the sample spans around 1,500,000 distinct CDR3 sequences, 42% being singletons. This clonotype occurred once.

The sample taken for sequencing was blood. The clonotype was recovered from a woman between 18 and 29 years old in good health. The chain uses TRBV20-1 and TRBJ2-7; 8 nucleotides line up with TRBD2. CDR3 nucleotides: TGCAGTGCGGCCGGGACTAGGGTGGTAGATGAGCAGTACTTC. As protein: CSAAGTRVVDEQYF.